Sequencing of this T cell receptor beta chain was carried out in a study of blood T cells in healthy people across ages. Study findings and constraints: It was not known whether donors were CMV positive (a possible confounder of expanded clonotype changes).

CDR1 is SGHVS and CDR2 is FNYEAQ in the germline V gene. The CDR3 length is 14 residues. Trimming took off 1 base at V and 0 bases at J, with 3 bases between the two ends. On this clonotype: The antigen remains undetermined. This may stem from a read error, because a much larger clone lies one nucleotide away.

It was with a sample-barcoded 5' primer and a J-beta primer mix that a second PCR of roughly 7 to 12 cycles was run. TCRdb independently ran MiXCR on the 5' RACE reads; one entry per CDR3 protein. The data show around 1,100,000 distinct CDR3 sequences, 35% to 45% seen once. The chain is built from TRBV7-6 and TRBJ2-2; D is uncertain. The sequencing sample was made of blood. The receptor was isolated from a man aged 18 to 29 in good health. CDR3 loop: CASSLESNTGELFF. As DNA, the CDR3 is TGTGCCAGCAGCTTAGAGTCGAACACCGGGGAGCTGTTTTTT.